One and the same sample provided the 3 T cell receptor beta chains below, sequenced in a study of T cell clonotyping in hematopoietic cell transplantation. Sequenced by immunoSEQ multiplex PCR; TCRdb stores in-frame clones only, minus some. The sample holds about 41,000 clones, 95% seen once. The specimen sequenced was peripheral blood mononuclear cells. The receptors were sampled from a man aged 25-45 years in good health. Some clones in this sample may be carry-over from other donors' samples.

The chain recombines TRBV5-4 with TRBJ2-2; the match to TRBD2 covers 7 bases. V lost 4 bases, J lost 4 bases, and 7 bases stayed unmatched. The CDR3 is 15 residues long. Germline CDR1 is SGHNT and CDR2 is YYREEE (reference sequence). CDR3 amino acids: CASSPGGRGTGELFF. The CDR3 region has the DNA TGTGCCAGCAGCCCGGGAGGCCGGGGCACCGGGGAGCTGTTTTTT.

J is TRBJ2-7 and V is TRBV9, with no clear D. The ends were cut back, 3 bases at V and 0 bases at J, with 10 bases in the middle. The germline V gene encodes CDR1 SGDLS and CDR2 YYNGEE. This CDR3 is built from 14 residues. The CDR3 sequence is CASSANGLSYEQYF. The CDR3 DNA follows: TGTGCCAGCAGCGCCAACGGCCTCTCCTACGAGCAGTACTTC.

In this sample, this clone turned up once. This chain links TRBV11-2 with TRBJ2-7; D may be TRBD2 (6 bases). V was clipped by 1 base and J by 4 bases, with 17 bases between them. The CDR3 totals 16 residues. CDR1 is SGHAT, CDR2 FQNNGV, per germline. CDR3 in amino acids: CASSLVWAGREYEQYF. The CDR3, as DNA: TGTGCCAGCAGCTTAGTTTGGGCGGGACGGGAGTACGAGCAGTACTTC.